These T cell receptor beta chains were read from a single sample in a study of blood T cell repertoires in COVID-19. This table comes from immunoSEQ multiplex PCR, and its TCRdb copy is limited to in-frame clones, with some not included. The sample includes fewer than 90,000 clones, 84% seen only once; the top ten take about 10%. The specimen was peripheral blood. The receptors here all came from a human donor in a cohort sampled during active COVID-19. The CDR3 runs from the conserved cysteine through the conserved F or W. Each record gives: J gene, D gene, clone size, V gene, CDR3 protein, CDR3 DNA. A D gene is named only where the DNA matches it firmly. For some rows the clone size is stated as once, few or many, or as a class when expanded; others skip it.

j_gene: TRBJ2-3
d_gene: TRBD1
abundance: NA
v_gene: TRBV5-1
CDR3aa: CASSSGTGIIDTQYF
CDR3nt: TGCGCCAGCAGCTCCGGGACAGGGATTATAGATACGCAGTATTTT

j_gene: TRBJ1-3
d_gene: NA
abundance: NA
v_gene: TRBV10-3
CDR3aa: CAISESQRSGNTIYF
CDR3nt: TGTGCCATCAGTGAGTCGCAGCGGTCTGGAAACACCATATATTTT

j_gene: TRBJ2-1
d_gene: TRBD1
abundance: NA
v_gene: TRBV3-1/TRBV3-2
CDR3aa: CASSPGQGLHEQFF
CDR3nt: TGTGCCAGCAGCCCGGGACAGGGATTACATGAGCAGTTCTTC

j_gene: TRBJ2-2
d_gene: NA
abundance: NA
v_gene: TRBV5-1
CDR3aa: CASSTLPDTGELFF
CDR3nt: TGCGCCAGCAGCACATTACCTGACACCGGGGAGCTGTTTTTT

j_gene: TRBJ2-7
d_gene: TRBD1
abundance: NA
v_gene: TRBV4-1
CDR3aa: CASSHPGQALYEQYF
CDR3nt: TGCGCCAGCAGCCACCCGGGACAGGCCCTCTACGAGCAGTACTTC

j_gene: TRBJ1-4
d_gene: NA
abundance: NA
v_gene: TRBV5-1
CDR3aa: CASRRETNEKLFF
CDR3nt: TGCGCCAGCAGGAGGGAGACTAATGAAAAACTGTTTTTT

j_gene: TRBJ2-3
d_gene: NA
abundance: NA
v_gene: TRBV27
CDR3aa: CASSFEGVQGSDTQYF
CDR3nt: TGTGCCAGCAGTTTTGAGGGGGTTCAGGGTTCAGATACGCAGTATTTT

j_gene: TRBJ2-7
d_gene: NA
abundance: NA
v_gene: TRBV2
CDR3aa: CASNGGGGTENYEQYF
CDR3nt: TGTGCCAGCAATGGGGGCGGGGGGACAGAGAACTACGAGCAGTACTTC

j_gene: TRBJ2-7
d_gene: NA
abundance: NA
v_gene: TRBV25-1
CDR3aa: CASSEFGGASYEQYF
CDR3nt: TGTGCCAGCAGTGAATTTGGCGGGGCCTCTTACGAGCAGTACTTC

j_gene: TRBJ1-3
d_gene: NA
abundance: NA
v_gene: TRBV6-2/TRBV6-3
CDR3aa: CASSRPRGSDGNTIYF
CDR3nt: TGTGCCAGCAGCCGACCGCGGGGGAGTGACGGAAACACCATATATTTT

j_gene: TRBJ1-4
d_gene: NA
abundance: NA
v_gene: TRBV5-5
CDR3aa: CASSRGRTATNEKLFF
CDR3nt: TGTGCCAGCAGCCGAGGACGGACAGCAACTAATGAAAAACTGTTTTTT

j_gene: TRBJ1-4
d_gene: NA
abundance: NA
v_gene: TRBV19
CDR3aa: CASSIEGRPNEKLFF
CDR3nt: TGTGCCAGTAGTATAGAGGGCAGGCCCAATGAAAAACTGTTTTTT

j_gene: TRBJ2-7
d_gene: NA
abundance: few
v_gene: TRBV28
CDR3aa: CASTLRTWGDSYEQYF
CDR3nt: TGTGCCAGCACCCTTCGGACTTGGGGGGACTCCTACGAGCAGTACTTC

j_gene: TRBJ1-1
d_gene: TRBD1
abundance: NA
v_gene: TRBV20-1
CDR3aa: CSASAGQLHTEAFF
CDR3nt: TGCAGTGCTAGTGCGGGACAGCTGCACACTGAAGCTTTCTTT

j_gene: TRBJ2-3
d_gene: NA
abundance: NA
v_gene: TRBV18
CDR3aa: CASSPSSGPTDTQYF
CDR3nt: TGTGCCAGCTCACCGAGTTCAGGGCCCACAGATACGCAGTATTTT

j_gene: TRBJ2-3
d_gene: TRBD2
abundance: NA
v_gene: TRBV6-5
CDR3aa: CASSIAGGTDTQYF
CDR3nt: TGTGCCAGCAGCATAGCGGGGGGCACAGATACGCAGTATTTT

j_gene: TRBJ1-6
d_gene: NA
abundance: NA
v_gene: TRBV19
CDR3aa: CASSIRDNSPLHF
CDR3nt: TGTGCCAGTAGTATTCGGGATAATTCACCCCTCCACTTT

j_gene: TRBJ1-2
d_gene: NA
abundance: once
v_gene: TRBV29-1
CDR3aa: CSVEAGGNYGYTF
CDR3nt: TGCAGCGTTGAGGCAGGTGGAAACTATGGCTACACCTTC

j_gene: TRBJ1-1
d_gene: NA
abundance: NA
v_gene: TRBV2
CDR3aa: CASNPAGEAFF
CDR3nt: TGTGCCAGCAATCCAGCGGGTGAAGCTTTCTTT

j_gene: TRBJ2-3
d_gene: NA
abundance: NA
v_gene: TRBV28
CDR3aa: CASSHLRGSSTDTQYF
CDR3nt: TGTGCCAGCAGTCACCTACGAGGGTCTAGCACAGATACGCAGTATTTT

j_gene: TRBJ1-3
d_gene: NA
abundance: NA
v_gene: TRBV28
CDR3aa: CASPDSSGNTIYF
CDR3nt: TGTGCCAGCCCGGACAGCTCTGGAAACACCATATATTTT

j_gene: TRBJ1-6
d_gene: TRBD1
abundance: NA
v_gene: TRBV7-2
CDR3aa: CASSQGQGGTGSPLHF
CDR3nt: TGTGCCAGCAGCCAAGGACAGGGGGGAACGGGTTCACCCCTCCACTTT

j_gene: TRBJ2-6
d_gene: NA
abundance: NA
v_gene: TRBV4-2
CDR3aa: CVSSPSEVPRAGANVLTF
CDR3nt: TGTGTCAGCAGCCCGTCAGAGGTTCCAAGAGCTGGGGCCAACGTCCTGACTTTC

j_gene: TRBJ1-1
d_gene: NA
abundance: NA
v_gene: TRBV2
CDR3aa: CASSEYGNTEAFF
CDR3nt: TGTGCCAGCAGTGAATACGGGAACACTGAAGCTTTCTTT

j_gene: TRBJ2-7
d_gene: TRBD2
abundance: NA
v_gene: TRBV29-1
CDR3aa: CSVGTGGFYEQYF
CDR3nt: TGCAGCGTCGGAACGGGAGGGTTCTACGAGCAGTACTTC

j_gene: TRBJ1-4
d_gene: TRBD1
abundance: NA
v_gene: TRBV3-1/TRBV3-2
CDR3aa: CASSETGVVNEKLFF
CDR3nt: TGTGCCAGCAGCGAGACAGGGGTTGTTAATGAAAAACTGTTTTTT

j_gene: TRBJ1-6
d_gene: NA
abundance: NA
v_gene: TRBV20-1
CDR3aa: CSASIRPGDSPLHF
CDR3nt: TGCAGTGCTAGTATCAGGCCGGGAGATTCACCCCTCCACTTT

j_gene: TRBJ2-5
d_gene: TRBD2
abundance: NA
v_gene: TRBV19
CDR3aa: CATRFGLAGEETQYF
CDR3nt: TGTGCCACCCGATTTGGGTTAGCGGGAGAAGAGACCCAGTACTTC

j_gene: TRBJ2-2
d_gene: TRBD2
abundance: NA
v_gene: TRBV7-6
CDR3aa: CASSSRPSTSGGGGELFF
CDR3nt: TGTGCCAGCAGCTCTAGACCCTCGACTAGCGGGGGTGGCGGGGAGCTGTTTTTT

j_gene: TRBJ1-1
d_gene: NA
abundance: medium-sized
v_gene: TRBV19
CDR3aa: CASRQWEEIEAFF
CDR3nt: TGTGCCAGTAGACAATGGGAGGAGATTGAAGCTTTCTTT

j_gene: TRBJ2-7
d_gene: TRBD2
abundance: NA
v_gene: TRBV27
CDR3aa: CASTPEGGRGEQYF
CDR3nt: TGTGCCAGCACCCCAGAGGGCGGGAGAGGCGAGCAGTACTTC

j_gene: TRBJ1-5
d_gene: NA
abundance: NA
v_gene: TRBV7-6
CDR3aa: CASSLARGQPQHF
CDR3nt: TGTGCCAGCAGCTTAGCGCGAGGTCAGCCCCAGCATTTT

j_gene: TRBJ1-2
d_gene: NA
abundance: NA
v_gene: TRBV6-5
CDR3aa: CASSPTGTYGYTF
CDR3nt: TGTGCCAGCAGTCCCACAGGGACCTATGGCTACACCTTC

j_gene: TRBJ1-1
d_gene: NA
abundance: NA
v_gene: TRBV2
CDR3aa: CASSEALGGYEAFF
CDR3nt: TGTGCCAGCAGTGAAGCGCTTGGGGGGTATGAAGCTTTCTTT

j_gene: TRBJ2-3
d_gene: TRBD1
abundance: NA
v_gene: TRBV5-1
CDR3aa: CASSEGTVGTDTQYF
CDR3nt: TGCGCCAGCAGCGAGGGGACAGTGGGGACAGATACGCAGTATTTT

j_gene: TRBJ2-6
d_gene: NA
abundance: NA
v_gene: TRBV6-5
CDR3aa: CASMGTTGANVLTF
CDR3nt: TGTGCCAGCATGGGGACAACTGGGGCCAACGTCCTGACTTTC

j_gene: TRBJ2-1
d_gene: TRBD2
abundance: NA
v_gene: TRBV29-1
CDR3aa: CSVEESPTSGRAIRSSYNEQFF
CDR3nt: TGCAGCGTTGAAGAGTCCCCGACTAGCGGGAGGGCCATAAGGAGCTCCTACAATGAGCAGTTCTTC

j_gene: TRBJ2-1
d_gene: NA
abundance: NA
v_gene: TRBV5-1
CDR3aa: CASSPEFSGEFEQFF
CDR3nt: TGCGCCAGCAGCCCGGAGTTCTCGGGGGAGTTTGAGCAGTTCTTC

j_gene: TRBJ1-4
d_gene: NA
abundance: NA
v_gene: TRBV30
CDR3aa: CAWREATGFNEKLFF
CDR3nt: TGTGCCTGGAGGGAAGCAACAGGTTTTAATGAAAAACTGTTTTTT

j_gene: TRBJ1-3
d_gene: NA
abundance: NA
v_gene: TRBV7-2
CDR3aa: CASSLVSTNSGNTIYF
CDR3nt: TGTGCCAGCAGCTTAGTGTCCACAAACTCTGGAAACACCATATATTTT

j_gene: TRBJ2-5
d_gene: TRBD1
abundance: NA
v_gene: TRBV3-1/TRBV3-2
CDR3aa: CASSQGAETQYF
CDR3nt: TGTGCCAGCAGTCAGGGGGCAGAGACCCAGTACTTC

j_gene: TRBJ1-3
d_gene: NA
abundance: NA
v_gene: TRBV28
CDR3aa: CASSLPGIVDTIYF
CDR3nt: TGTGCCAGCAGTTTACCAGGGATAGTGGACACCATATATTTT

j_gene: TRBJ2-5
d_gene: TRBD1
abundance: NA
v_gene: TRBV5-4
CDR3aa: CASSSRDRGRETQYF
CDR3nt: TGTGCCAGCAGCTCCCGGGACAGGGGACGGGAGACCCAGTACTTC

j_gene: TRBJ1-6
d_gene: NA
abundance: NA
v_gene: TRBV7-9
CDR3aa: CASSLAVNSPLHF
CDR3nt: TGTGCCAGCAGCTTGGCAGTCAATTCACCCCTCCACTTT

j_gene: TRBJ1-5
d_gene: NA
abundance: NA
v_gene: TRBV19
CDR3aa: CASRAGARQPQHF
CDR3nt: TGTGCCAGTAGGGCTGGGGCGCGGCAGCCCCAGCATTTT